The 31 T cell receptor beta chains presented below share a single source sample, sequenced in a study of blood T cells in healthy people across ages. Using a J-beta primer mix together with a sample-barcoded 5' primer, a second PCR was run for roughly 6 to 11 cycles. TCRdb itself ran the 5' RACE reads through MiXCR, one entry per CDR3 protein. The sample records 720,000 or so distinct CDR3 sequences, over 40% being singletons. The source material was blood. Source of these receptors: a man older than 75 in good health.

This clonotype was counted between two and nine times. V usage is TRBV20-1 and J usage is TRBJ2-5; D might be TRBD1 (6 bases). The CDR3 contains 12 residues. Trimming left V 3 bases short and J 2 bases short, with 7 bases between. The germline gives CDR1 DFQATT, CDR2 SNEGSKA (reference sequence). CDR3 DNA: TGCAGTGCTAGCGACAGGCAAGAGACCCAGTACTTC. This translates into CSASDRQETQYF.

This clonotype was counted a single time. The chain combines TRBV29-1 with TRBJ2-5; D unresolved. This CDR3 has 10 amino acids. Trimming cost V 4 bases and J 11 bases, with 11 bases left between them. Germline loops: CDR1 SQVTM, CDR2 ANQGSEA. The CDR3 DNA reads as TGCAGCGTTGCCTACAATGAGCAGTACTTC. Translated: CSVAYNEQYF.

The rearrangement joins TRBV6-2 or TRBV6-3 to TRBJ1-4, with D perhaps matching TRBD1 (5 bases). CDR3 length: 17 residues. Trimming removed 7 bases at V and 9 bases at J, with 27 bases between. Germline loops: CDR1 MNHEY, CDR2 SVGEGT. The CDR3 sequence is CASTHPTGSGTVKKLFF. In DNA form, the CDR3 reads TGTGCCAGCACCCACCCCACCGGGAGTGGGACCGTGAAAAAACTGTTTTTT.

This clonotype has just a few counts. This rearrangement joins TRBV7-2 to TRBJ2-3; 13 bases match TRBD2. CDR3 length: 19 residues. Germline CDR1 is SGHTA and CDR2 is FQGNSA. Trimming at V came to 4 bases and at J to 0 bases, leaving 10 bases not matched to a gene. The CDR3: CASSSQRLAGGPSTDTQYF. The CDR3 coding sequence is TGTGCCAGCAGCTCCCAAAGACTAGCGGGAGGACCCAGCACAGATACGCAGTATTTT.

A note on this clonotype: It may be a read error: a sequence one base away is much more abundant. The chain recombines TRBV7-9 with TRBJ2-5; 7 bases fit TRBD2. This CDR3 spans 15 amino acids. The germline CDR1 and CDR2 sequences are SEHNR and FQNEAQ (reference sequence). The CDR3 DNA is TGTGCCGGCAGCGGAGCGGGGAAAGGGGAAGAGACCCAGTACTTC. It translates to CAGSGAGKGEETQYF.

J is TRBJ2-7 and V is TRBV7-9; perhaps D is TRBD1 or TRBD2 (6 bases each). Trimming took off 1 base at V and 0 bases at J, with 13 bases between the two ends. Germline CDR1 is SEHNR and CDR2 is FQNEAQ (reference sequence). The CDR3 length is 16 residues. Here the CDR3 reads CASSLVGGGSSYEQYF. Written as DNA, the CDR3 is TGTGCCAGCAGCTTAGTAGGGGGAGGCAGCTCCTACGAGCAGTACTTC.

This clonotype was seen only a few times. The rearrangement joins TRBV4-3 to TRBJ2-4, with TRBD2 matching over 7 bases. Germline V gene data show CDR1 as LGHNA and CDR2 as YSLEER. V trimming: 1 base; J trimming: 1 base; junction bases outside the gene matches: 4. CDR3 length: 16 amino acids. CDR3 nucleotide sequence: TGCGCCAGCAGCCAAGGCTGGGAGGGGGCCAAAAACATTCAGTACTTC. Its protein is CASSQGWEGAKNIQYF.

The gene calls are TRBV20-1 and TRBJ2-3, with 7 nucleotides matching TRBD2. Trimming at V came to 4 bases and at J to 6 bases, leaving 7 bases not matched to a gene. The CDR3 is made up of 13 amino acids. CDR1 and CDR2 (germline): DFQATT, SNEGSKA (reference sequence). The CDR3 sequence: CSATTLGGDTQYF. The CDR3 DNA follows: TGCAGTGCTACGACCTTGGGGGGGGATACGCAGTATTTT.

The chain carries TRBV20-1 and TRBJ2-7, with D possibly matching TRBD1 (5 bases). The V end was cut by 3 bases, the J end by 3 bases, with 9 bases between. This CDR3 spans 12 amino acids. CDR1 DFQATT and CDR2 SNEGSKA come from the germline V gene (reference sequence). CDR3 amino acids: CSARSRVYEQYF. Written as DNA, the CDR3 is TGCAGTGCTAGGTCCAGGGTCTACGAGCAGTACTTC.

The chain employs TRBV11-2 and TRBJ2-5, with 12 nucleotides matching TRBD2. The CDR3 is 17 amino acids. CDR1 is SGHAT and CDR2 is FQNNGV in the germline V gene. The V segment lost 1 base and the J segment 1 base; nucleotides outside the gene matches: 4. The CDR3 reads CASSLGTSGVPQETQYF. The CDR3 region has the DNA TGTGCCAGCAGCTTAGGGACTAGCGGGGTACCCCAAGAGACCCAGTACTTC.

The CDR3 nucleotides are TGTGCCAGCAGCCAGCCACCGGGACAGGGAGTCGAGCAGTACTTC. This translates into CASSQPPGQGVEQYF. The chain employs TRBV7-2 and TRBJ2-4, with 9 bases matching TRBD1. TRBJ2-7 matches the DNA end more closely, so the J call is doubtful. CDR1 SGHTA and CDR2 FQGNSA come from the germline V gene. This CDR3 comprises 15 residues.

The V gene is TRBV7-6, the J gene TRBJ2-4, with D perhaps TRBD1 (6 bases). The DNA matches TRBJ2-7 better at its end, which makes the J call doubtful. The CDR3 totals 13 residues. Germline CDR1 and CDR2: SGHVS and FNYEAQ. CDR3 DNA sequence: TGTGCCAGCAGCTTAGGCTGGGGGCACGAGCAGTACTTC. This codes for CASSLGWGHEQYF.

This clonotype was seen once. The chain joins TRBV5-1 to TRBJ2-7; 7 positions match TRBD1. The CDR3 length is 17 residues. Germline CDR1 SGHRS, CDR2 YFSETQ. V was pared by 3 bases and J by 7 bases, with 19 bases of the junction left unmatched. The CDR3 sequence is CASSWSPPGQRYNEQYF. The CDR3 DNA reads TGCGCCAGCAGCTGGAGTCCCCCGGGACAGAGATACAATGAGCAGTACTTC.

CDR3 bases: TGTGCCAGCAGTGCCCCAGGGGGCCCTGAGGAAAAACTGTTTTTT. The encoded protein is CASSAPGGPEEKLFF. This chain joins TRBV28 and TRBJ1-4; TRBD1 aligns across 8 bases. V lost 5 bases and J lost 8; bases outside the gene matches: 10. CDR3 length equals 15 residues. In germline, CDR1 is MDHEN, CDR2 SYDVKM.

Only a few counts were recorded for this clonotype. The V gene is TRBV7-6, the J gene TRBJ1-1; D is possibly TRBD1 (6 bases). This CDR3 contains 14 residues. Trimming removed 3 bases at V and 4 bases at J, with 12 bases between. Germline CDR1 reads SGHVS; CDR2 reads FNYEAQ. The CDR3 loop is CASSLEQGTTEAFF. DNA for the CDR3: TGTGCCAGCAGCTTGGAACAGGGAACCACTGAAGCTTTCTTT.

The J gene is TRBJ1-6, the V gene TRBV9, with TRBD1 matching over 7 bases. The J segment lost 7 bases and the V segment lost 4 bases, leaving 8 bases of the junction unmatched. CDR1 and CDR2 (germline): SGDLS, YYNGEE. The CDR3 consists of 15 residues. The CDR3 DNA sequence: TGTGCCAGCAGCCCCAGGGGGGGCAGCAATTCACCCCTCCACTTT. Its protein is CASSPRGGSNSPLHF.

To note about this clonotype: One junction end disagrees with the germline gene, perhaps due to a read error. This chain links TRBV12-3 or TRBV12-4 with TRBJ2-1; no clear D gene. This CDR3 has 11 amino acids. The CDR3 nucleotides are TGTGTCAGCAGTTACAGCCATGAGCAGTTCTTC. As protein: CVSSYSHEQFF.

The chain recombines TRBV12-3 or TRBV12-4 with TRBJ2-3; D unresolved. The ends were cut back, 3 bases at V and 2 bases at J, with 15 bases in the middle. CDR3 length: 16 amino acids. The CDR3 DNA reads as TGTGCCAGCAGTTTTGGTAGCCAGATCTCCACAGATACGCAGTATTTT. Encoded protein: CASSFGSQISTDTQYF.

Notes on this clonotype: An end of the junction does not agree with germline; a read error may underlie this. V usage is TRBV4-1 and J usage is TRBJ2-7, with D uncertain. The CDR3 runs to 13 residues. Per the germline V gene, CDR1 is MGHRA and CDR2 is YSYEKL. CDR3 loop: CASALQASDEQYF. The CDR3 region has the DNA TGCGCCAGCGCTCTGCAGGCCTCCGACGAGCAGTACTTC.

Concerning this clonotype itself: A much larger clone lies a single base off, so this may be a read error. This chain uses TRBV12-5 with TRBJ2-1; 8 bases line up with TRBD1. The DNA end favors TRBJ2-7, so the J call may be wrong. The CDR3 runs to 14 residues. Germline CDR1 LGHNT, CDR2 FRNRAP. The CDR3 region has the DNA TGTGCTAGTGCCCCGGGACAGGCTTACAATGAGCAGTACTTC. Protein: CASAPGQAYNEQYF.

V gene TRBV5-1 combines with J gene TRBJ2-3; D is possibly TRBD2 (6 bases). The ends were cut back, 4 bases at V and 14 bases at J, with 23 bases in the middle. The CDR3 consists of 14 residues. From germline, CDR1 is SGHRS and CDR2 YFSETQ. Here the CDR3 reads CASSATSGLGFGYF. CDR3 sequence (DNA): TGCGCCAGCAGCGCGACATCGGGACTGGGGTTTGGGTATTTT. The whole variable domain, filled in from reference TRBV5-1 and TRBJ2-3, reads KAGVTQTPRYLIKTRGQQVTLSCSPISGHRSVSWYQQTPGQGLQFLFEYFSETQRNKGNFPGRFSGRQFSNSRSEMNVSTLELGDSALYLCASSATSGLGFGYFGPGTRLTVL.

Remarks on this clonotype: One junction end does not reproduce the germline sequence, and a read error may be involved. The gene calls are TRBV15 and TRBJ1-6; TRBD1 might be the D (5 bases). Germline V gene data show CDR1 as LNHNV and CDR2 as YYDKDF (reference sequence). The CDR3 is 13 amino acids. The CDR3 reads CATSTRAGSPPHF. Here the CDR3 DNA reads TGTGCCACCAGCACCAGGGCTGGGTCACCCCCCCACTTT.

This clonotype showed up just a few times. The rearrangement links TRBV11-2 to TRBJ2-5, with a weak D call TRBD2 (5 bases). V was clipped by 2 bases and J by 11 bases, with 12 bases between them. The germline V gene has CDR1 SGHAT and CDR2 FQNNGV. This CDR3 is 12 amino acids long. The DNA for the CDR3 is TGTGCCAGCAGCTTACGAGGGCTTGAGCAGTACTTC. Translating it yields CASSLRGLEQYF.

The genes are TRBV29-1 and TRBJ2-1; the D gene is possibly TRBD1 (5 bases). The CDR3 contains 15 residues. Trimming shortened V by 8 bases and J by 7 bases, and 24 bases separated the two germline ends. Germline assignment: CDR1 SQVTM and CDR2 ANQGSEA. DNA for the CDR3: TGCAGCACAACAGGTCCTTCCACAGGTGGGAATGAGCAGTTCTTC. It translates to CSTTGPSTGGNEQFF.

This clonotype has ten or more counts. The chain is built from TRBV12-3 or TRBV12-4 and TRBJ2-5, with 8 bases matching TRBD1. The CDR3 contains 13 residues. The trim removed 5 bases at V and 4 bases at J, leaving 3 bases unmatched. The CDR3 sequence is CASSRTGRETQYF. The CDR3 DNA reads TGTGCCAGCAGTAGGACAGGGAGAGAGACCCAGTACTTC.

The CDR3 sequence: CASSESNTNTGELFF. The CDR3 nucleotides read TGTGCCAGCAGTGAGTCCAACACGAACACCGGGGAGCTGTTTTTT. The chain has TRBV6-1 and TRBJ2-2; D unclear. The CDR3 has 15 amino acids. The germline V gene has CDR1 MNHNS and CDR2 SASEGT. V was pared by 3 bases and J by 0 bases, with 8 bases between.

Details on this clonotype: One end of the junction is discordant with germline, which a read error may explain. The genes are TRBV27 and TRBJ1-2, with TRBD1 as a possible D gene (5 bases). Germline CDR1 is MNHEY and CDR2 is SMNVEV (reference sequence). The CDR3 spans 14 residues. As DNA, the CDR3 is TGTGCCAGCAGTTTAGGGCTCCCAGGGTATGGCCACACCTTC. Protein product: CASSLGLPGYGHTF.

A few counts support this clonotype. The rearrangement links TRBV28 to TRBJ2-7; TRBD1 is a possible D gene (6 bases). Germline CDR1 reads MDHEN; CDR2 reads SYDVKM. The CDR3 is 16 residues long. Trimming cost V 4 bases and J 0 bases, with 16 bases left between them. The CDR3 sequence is CASSSTGTQSSYEQYF. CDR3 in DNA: TGTGCCAGCAGTTCTACCGGGACACAGAGCTCCTACGAGCAGTACTTC.

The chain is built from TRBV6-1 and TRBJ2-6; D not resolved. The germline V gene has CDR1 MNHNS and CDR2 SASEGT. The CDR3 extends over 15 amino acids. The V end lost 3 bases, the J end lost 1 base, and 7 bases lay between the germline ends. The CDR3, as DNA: TGTGCCAGCAGTGATTGGATTTCTGGGGCCAACGTCCTGACTTTC. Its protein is CASSDWISGANVLTF.

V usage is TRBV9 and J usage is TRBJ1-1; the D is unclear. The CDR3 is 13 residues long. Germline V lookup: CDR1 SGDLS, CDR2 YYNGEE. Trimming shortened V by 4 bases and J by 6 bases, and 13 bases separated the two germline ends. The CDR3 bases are TGTGCCAGCAGCCGGACCTCGGGATCTGAAGCTTTCTTT. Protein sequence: CASSRTSGSEAFF.

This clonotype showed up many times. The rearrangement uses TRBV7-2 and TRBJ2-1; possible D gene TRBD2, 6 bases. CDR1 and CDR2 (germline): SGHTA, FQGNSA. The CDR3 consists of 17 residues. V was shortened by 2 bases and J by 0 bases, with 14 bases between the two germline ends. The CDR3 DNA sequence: TGTGCCAGCAGCTTAATTGGACGCGGGACCTCCTACAATGAGCAGTTCTTC. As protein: CASSLIGRGTSYNEQFF. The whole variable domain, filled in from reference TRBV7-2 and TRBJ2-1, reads GAGVSQSPSNKVTEKGKDVELRCDPISGHTALYWYRQSLGQGLEFLIYFQGNSAPDKSGLPSDRFSAERTGGSVSTLTIQRTQQEDSAVYLCASSLIGRGTSYNEQFFGPGTRLTVL.